The subject of this entry is one TCR beta chain. CDR1 SGDLS and CDR2 YYNGEE come from the germline V gene. The CDR3 is 13 residues long. Trimming pared 2 bases from V and 6 bases from J, leaving 8 bases between. The sample belongs to a study of patients and donors after allogeneic stem cell transplantation. TCRdb analysed the RT-PCR reads with MiXCR anew, one entry per CDR3 protein. The repertoire consists of 150,000 to 200,000 distinct CDR3 sequences, with approximately 30% occurring once and the leading ten covering less than 3.5%. The material sequenced was blood, either unsorted or a sorted T cell fraction (not recorded which). The J gene is TRBJ2-2, the V gene TRBV9; D gene uncertain. This TCR was recovered from a human donor who was either an allogeneic HSCT recipient or a stem cell or donor lymphocyte infusion donor (not recorded which). It is not recorded whose cells these are; they may come from a transplant donor. The CDR3 region is CASSVPKPGELFF. CDR3 coding DNA: TGTGCCAGCAGCGTTCCGAAACCCGGGGAGCTGTTTTTT.